Listed here are 8 T cell receptor beta chains from one sample, sequenced in a study of T cell responses to AZD1222 COVID-19 vaccine. Profiling relied on immunoSEQ multiplex PCR, and the TCRdb table lists in-frame clones only, not all of them. This table holds about 79,000 clones, more than 70% found once. Here the sequenced sample was peripheral blood, taken on day 0 of AZD1222 vaccination. These receptors were obtained from an adult in good health.

This chain links TRBV28 with TRBJ2-6; TRBD1 is a possible D gene (6 bases). This CDR3 has 16 amino acids. Germline CDR1 and CDR2: MDHEN and SYDVKM. Trimming pared 5 bases from V and 0 bases from J, leaving 11 bases between. CDR3 residues: CASSPQGPSGANVLTF. The CDR3 DNA reads as TGTGCCAGCAGTCCTCAGGGGCCCTCTGGGGCCAACGTCCTGACTTTC.

The rearrangement uses TRBV3-1 (or the pseudogene TRBV3-2) and TRBJ2-6, with D hard to call. Per germline, CDR1 LGHDT and CDR2 YNNKEL (reference sequence). The CDR3 runs to 18 residues. Trimming removed 3 bases at V and 1 base at J, with 16 bases between. DNA of the CDR3: TGTGCCAGCAGCCAGCTTGACTGGACGATTTCTGGGGCCAACGTCCTGACTTTC. The encoded protein is CASSQLDWTISGANVLTF.

V usage is TRBV6-5 and J usage is TRBJ1-6, with 7 bases fitting TRBD1. V lost 6 bases and J lost 6; bases outside the gene matches: 5. CDR1 is MNHEY, CDR2 SVGAGI, per germline. CDR3 size: 14 residues. In DNA form, the CDR3 reads TGTGCCAGCAGGGCACAGGGGCTTAATTCACCCCTCCACTTT. It specifies CASRAQGLNSPLHF.

This clone turned up a few times. The chain recombines TRBV5-6 with TRBJ1-2; TRBD1 agrees at 7 bases. This CDR3 comprises 14 residues. Germline V gene sequence: CDR1 SGHDT, CDR2 YYEEEE. J gave up 8 bases and V 0 bases, and 7 bases lay outside the gene matches. The CDR3 sequence is CASSLEGGVDGYTF. The CDR3 DNA follows: TGTGCCAGCAGCTTGGAAGGGGGCGTAGACGGCTACACCTTC.

CDR3 loop: CASSFAPGPRMGTQYF. For the CDR3, the DNA is TGTGCCAGCAGCTTCGCTCCGGGACCCCGGATGGGGACCCAGTACTTC. The chain uses TRBV12-1 and TRBJ2-5. TRBV12-1 is flagged as a pseudogene. This CDR3 contains 16 residues.

V and J are TRBV3-1 (or the pseudogene TRBV3-2) and TRBJ1-5; D perhaps matches TRBD1 (5 bases). The ends were cut back, 1 base at V and 3 bases at J, with 13 bases in the middle. CDR1 is LGHDT, CDR2 YNNKEL, per germline (reference sequence). There are 16 residues in the CDR3. The chain's CDR3 is CASSQGGRVTNQPQHF. The CDR3 nucleotides read TGTGCCAGCAGCCAAGGGGGCAGGGTGACCAATCAGCCCCAGCATTTT.

V usage is TRBV6-1 and J usage is TRBJ1-2; TRBD1 might be the D (5 bases). The CDR3 sequence is 14 residues long. V gave up 2 bases and J gave up 8 bases, with 15 bases separating them. The V gene's germline CDR1 is MNHNS and CDR2 SASEGT. The CDR3 bases are TGTGCCAGCAGTGAAATAGGGACGGCGTCAGGCTACACCTTC. Its translation is CASSEIGTASGYTF.

J is TRBJ1-5 and V is TRBV19; 12 positions agree with TRBD1. V dropped 5 bases and J dropped 6; count of bases not matched to a gene: 5. The CDR3 has 15 amino acids. The germline gives CDR1 LNHDA, CDR2 SQIVND (reference sequence). The CDR3, as DNA: TGTGCCAGTAGTCCCGGGACAGGGGGCACTCAGCCCCAGCATTTT. Its protein is CASSPGTGGTQPQHF.